Below, 2 T cell receptor beta chains from the same sample are listed, as sequenced in a study of regulatory T cells in long-lasting Graves disease. For TCR beta, libraries came from iRepertoire HTBI primers and Arm-PCR of CDR3 regions. TCRdb re-called the multiplex PCR reads with MiXCR, one entry per CDR3 protein. Among about 310,000 distinct CDR3 sequences listed, around 21% were seen once. Time point noted: persistent/refractory GD, antithyroid drugs over 5 years with positive TRAb. From RNA extracted from PBMCs, the TCR library was made. Material: peripheral blood mononuclear cells (PBMCs), obtained when the disease was refractory, from a patient treated with antithyroid drugs. These TCRs come from a female donor with Graves disease.

The table lists this clonotype with a few counts. V usage is TRBV18 and J usage is TRBJ1-3; D is undetermined. This CDR3 is built from 15 residues. Trimming removed 4 bases from V and 0 bases from J, with 10 bases in between. Germline values: CDR1 KGHSH, CDR2 LQKENI. CDR3 sequence: CASSLPRNSGNTIYF. Here the CDR3 DNA reads TGTGCCAGCTCACTTCCACGGAACTCTGGAAACACCATATATTTT.

This clonotype was found many times. The chain is built from TRBV10-3 and TRBJ2-5, with TRBD2 matching 11 bases. Germline V gene lookup returns CDR1 ENHRY and CDR2 SYGVKD. V dropped 3 bases and J dropped 4; count of bases not matched to a gene: 1. The CDR3 totals 14 residues. CDR3 in DNA: TGTGCCATCAGTGACGGACTAGCGGGAGAGACCCAGTACTTC. Its translation is CAISDGLAGETQYF.